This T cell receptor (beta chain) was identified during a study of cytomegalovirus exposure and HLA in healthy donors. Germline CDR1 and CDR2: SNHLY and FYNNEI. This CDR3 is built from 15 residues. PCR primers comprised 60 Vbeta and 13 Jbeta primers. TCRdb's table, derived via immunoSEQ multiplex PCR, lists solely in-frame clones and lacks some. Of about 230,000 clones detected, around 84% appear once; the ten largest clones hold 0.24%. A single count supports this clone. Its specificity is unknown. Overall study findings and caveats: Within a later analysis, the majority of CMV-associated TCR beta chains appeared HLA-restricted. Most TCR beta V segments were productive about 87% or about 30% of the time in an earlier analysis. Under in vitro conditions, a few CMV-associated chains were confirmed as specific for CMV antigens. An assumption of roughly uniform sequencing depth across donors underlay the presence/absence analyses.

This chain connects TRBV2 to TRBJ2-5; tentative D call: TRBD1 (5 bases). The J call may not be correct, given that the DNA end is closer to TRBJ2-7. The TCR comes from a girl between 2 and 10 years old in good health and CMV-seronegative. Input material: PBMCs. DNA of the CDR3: TGTGCCAGCAGCGATCACAGGCTTCCCAACTACGAGCAGTACTTC. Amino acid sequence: CASSDHRLPNYEQYF.